Below, 13 T cell receptor beta chains from the same sample are listed, as sequenced in a study of shared clonotypes between healthy human individuals. Clones were read by immunoSEQ multiplex PCR, and TCRdb kept only the in-frame ones, dropping some. The sample consists of 450,000 to 500,000 clones, around 73% of them appearing once. Source material: PBMCs. These receptors originate from a middle-aged woman in good health. Some clones in this sample may be carry-over from other donors' samples.

Concerning this clone: Other DNA sequences from this sample encode an identical CDR3 as well. The chain uses TRBV28 and TRBJ2-5; tentatively, D is TRBD1 (5 bases). This CDR3 has 13 residues. Germline CDR1 is MDHEN and CDR2 is SYDVKM. Trimming cost V 9 bases and J 5 bases, with 16 bases left between them. The CDR3 here is CASRGYEGETQYF. CDR3 sequence (DNA): TGTGCCAGTAGGGGTTACGAAGGGGAGACCCAGTACTTC. Full variable domain (remainder filled in from reference TRBV28 and TRBJ2-5): DVKVTQSSRYLVKRTGEKVFLECVQDMDHENMFWYRQDPGLGLRLIYFSYDVKMKEKGDIPEGYSVSREKKERFSLILESASTNQTSMYLCASRGYEGETQYFGPGTRLLVL.

There are a few counts of this clone. J is TRBJ2-5 and V is TRBV28; D is unclear. The germline V and J ends were trimmed by 3 bases and 1 base, with 3 bases remaining between them. The CDR3 is 12 amino acids. The germline V gene has CDR1 MDHEN and CDR2 SYDVKM. The DNA of the CDR3 is TGTGCCAGCAGTTTCTCCCAAGAGACCCAGTACTTC. Residues: CASSFSQETQYF.

The genes are TRBV6-6 and TRBJ2-1; D is perhaps TRBD1 (6 bases). The CDR3 covers 14 residues. The V end was cut by 6 bases, the J end by 1 base, with 10 bases between. In germline, CDR1 is MNHNY, CDR2 SVGAGI (reference sequence). For the CDR3, the DNA is TGTGCCAGCAGACAAACAGGGTCCTACAATGAGCAGTTCTTC. Its protein is CASRQTGSYNEQFF.

The V call is TRBV7-2, the J call TRBJ1-5, with no clear D. Trimming took 5 bases from V and 2 from J, leaving 10 bases between them. This CDR3 comprises 14 residues. The V gene's germline CDR1 is SGHTA and CDR2 FQGNSA. CDR3 protein: CASSLRHGNQPQHF. In nucleotides, the CDR3 is TGTGCCAGCAGCCTCCGTCACGGCAATCAGCCCCAGCATTTT.

The chain uses TRBV2 and TRBJ2-1; D is uncertain. The V end was cut by 7 bases, the J end by 5 bases, with 15 bases between. Germline V gene lookup returns CDR1 SNHLY and CDR2 FYNNEI. This CDR3 spans 14 amino acids. The CDR3 loop is CASITRADNNEQFF. CDR3 DNA: TGTGCCAGCATCACAAGGGCGGATAACAATGAGCAGTTCTTC.

The V and J genes are TRBV5-1 and TRBJ2-1; 10 bases line up with TRBD2. Germline assignment: CDR1 SGHRS and CDR2 YFSETQ. Trimming removed 3 bases from V and 6 bases from J; junction bases left unmatched: 9. The CDR3 contains 16 residues. The DNA of the CDR3 is TGCGCCAGCAGCTCCAACGGGGCTAGCGGGAGCAATGAGCAGTTCTTC. Its protein is CASSSNGASGSNEQFF.

The V call is TRBV25-1, the J call TRBJ2-1; a weak D match, TRBD1 (6 bases). Germline CDR1 is MGHDK and CDR2 is SYGVNS. This CDR3 region has 13 residues. Trimming pared 6 bases from V and 5 bases from J, leaving 11 bases between. The CDR3 reads CASRKTGNNEQFF. CDR3 nucleotide sequence: TGTGCCAGCAGGAAGACAGGAAACAATGAGCAGTTCTTC.

This chain uses TRBV19 with TRBJ1-2; unclear D gene. V gave up 6 bases and J gave up 7 bases, with 15 bases separating them. Germline V gene lookup returns CDR1 LNHDA and CDR2 SQIVND (reference sequence). The CDR3 is 13 residues long. The CDR3 sequence: CASSPTGSIGYTF. CDR3 coding DNA: TGTGCCAGTAGCCCCACGGGATCGATTGGCTACACCTTC.

Comments on this clone: It differs at one base from a far larger clone, so likely a read error. The missing conserved phenylalanine or tryptophan at the end of this CDR3 makes a read error likely. J is TRBJ1-2 and V is TRBV5-1; 10 nucleotides line up with TRBD1. The germline gives CDR1 SGHRS, CDR2 YFSETQ. The CDR3 spans 17 residues. The junction had 12 bases not matched to a gene; V was cut back by 3 bases and J by 4 bases. The CDR3, as DNA: TGCGCCAGCAGCTGGCTTTCCGACAGGGGGCAGGGCTATGGCTACACCTCC. It encodes CASSWLSDRGQGYGYTS.

V and J are TRBV2 and TRBJ2-7; D not resolved. The CDR3 consists of 14 residues. V was clipped by 4 bases and J by 0 bases, with 10 bases between them. The germline V gene encodes CDR1 SNHLY and CDR2 FYNNEI. In nucleotides, the CDR3 is TGTGCCAGCAGTGTGGACGGCAGCTCCTACGAGCAGTACTTC. Translated, it gives CASSVDGSSYEQYF.

The chain couples TRBV18 to TRBJ2-5; possible D gene TRBD2, 5 bases. V dropped 2 bases and J dropped 3 bases, with 16 bases sitting between them. The CDR3 runs to 16 residues. Germline assignment: CDR1 KGHSH and CDR2 LQKENI. The DNA for the CDR3 is TGTGCCAGCTCACCATGGAAGGGAGCGCAGGAAGAGACCCAGTACTTC. It yields the protein CASSPWKGAQEETQYF.

Of note for this clone: Within the sample, other DNA sequences also encode this same CDR3. J is TRBJ2-1 and V is TRBV4-1; either TRBD1 or TRBD2 may supply D (6 bases each). Trimming took off 3 bases at V and 5 bases at J, with 14 bases between the two ends. The CDR3 spans 15 residues. Germline CDR1 MGHRA, CDR2 YSYEKL. The CDR3 DNA follows: TGCGCCAGCAGCCACGGGACGGGGGCGAACAATGAGCAGTTCTTC. This encodes CASSHGTGANNEQFF.

The V call is TRBV6-6, the J call TRBJ2-3; 11 nucleotides line up with TRBD2. Germline V gene sequence: CDR1 MNHNY, CDR2 SVGAGI (reference sequence). Trimming removed 2 bases from V and 0 bases from J; junction bases left unmatched: 1. The CDR3 consists of 16 residues. The DNA of the CDR3 is TGTGCCAGCAGTTACGGGACTAGCGGAAGCACAGATACGCAGTATTTT. Amino acids: CASSYGTSGSTDTQYF.